The sequence of this T cell receptor (beta chain) was determined in a study of CD8+CD57+ T cells in acquired aplastic anemia. Background on the study: Sorted CD4+ and CD8+ cells gave a mean 3.2 ug DNA, range about 0.19 to 27.4 ug. Study-wide points: Significant differences in CD8+ Simpson's diversity were not observed between patients and controls. Patients and controls shared fewer than 30 CD8+ CDR3 sequences.

Sequencing was done on patients that had shown CD8+CD57+ cell expansion by flow cytometry. Severe acquired aplastic anemia was present in every patient. TCR beta VDJ and CDR3 profiling used genomic DNA as template. TCRdb processed the reads anew with MiXCR; each CDR3 protein has one entry. Of 150,000 to 200,000 distinct CDR3 sequences in the sample, around 50% were seen once. This clonotype has only a few counts. Antigen: not known. This receptor was obtained from a human donor with aplastic anemia. Sequencing was carried out using sorted CD4+, CD8+, or CD8+CD57+ T cells (not recorded which) from PBMCs.

CDR3: CSALGQMGYEQYF. The CDR3 DNA follows: TGCAGCGCCCTAGGGCAGATGGGTTACGAGCAGTACTTC. The J gene is TRBJ2-7, the V gene TRBV29-1, with D uncertain. The CDR3 has 13 amino acids. Trimming removed 7 bases at V and 4 bases at J, with 17 bases between. Germline V lookup: CDR1 SQVTM, CDR2 ANQGSEA.